This entry is about one T cell receptor beta chain. The data belong to a study of OX40 agonist ivuxolimab in advanced cancers. Study details: Ivuxolimab is a fully human IgG2 antibody that activates OX40 (CD134).

The germline gives CDR1 SGHRS, CDR2 YFSETQ. The V end was cut by 2 bases, the J end by 6 bases, with 16 bases between. This CDR3 is 15 amino acids long. The protocol was immunoSEQ multiplex PCR, while the TCRdb copy is restricted to in-frame clones and leaves out a portion. The sample gives around 80,000 clones, just under 95% of which show up once; under 0.7% is in the top ten. The genes are TRBV5-1 and TRBJ2-3; weak D call: TRBD1 (5 bases). The sequence came from an adult with an advanced solid tumor such as melanoma, head and neck, liver or kidney cancer. The specimen was CD4+ or CD8+ T cells sorted from blood, collected in a trial of the OX40 agonist ivuxolimab. CDR3 region: CASSLVGRELDTQYF. DNA of the CDR3: TGCGCCAGCAGCTTAGTAGGCAGGGAATTGGATACGCAGTATTTT.